One sample yielded the 30 T cell receptor beta chains listed below, sequenced in a study of blood T cell repertoires in COVID-19. Method: immunoSEQ multiplex PCR; TCRdb's copy keeps in-frame clones and lacks some. This table holds 300,000 to 350,000 clones, 88% found once. The sequenced sample was PBMCs or T cells enriched from blood (not recorded which). These receptors originate from a woman under 40 who had been exposed to COVID-19.

This chain joins TRBV10-3 and TRBJ1-2; D perhaps matches TRBD1 (6 bases). With 7 bases removed from V and 0 bases from J, the gap between germline ends came to 21 bases. The V gene's germline CDR1 is ENHRY and CDR2 SYGVKD. The CDR3 has 17 residues. Here the CDR3 DNA reads TGTGCCATCAACGATGGGCAGGACAGCAGAGCTAACTATGGCTACACCTTC. Translation gives CAINDGQDSRANYGYTF.

The chain has TRBV7-2 and TRBJ1-5; D perhaps matches TRBD1 (6 bases). Per the germline V gene, CDR1 is SGHTA and CDR2 is FQGNSA. Trimming cost V 5 bases and J 1 base, with 12 bases left between them. The CDR3 spans 15 residues. CDR3: CASSQNRGSNQPQHF. The CDR3 nucleotides are TGTGCCAGCAGCCAAAATAGGGGGAGCAATCAGCCCCAGCATTTT.

The V and J genes are TRBV13 and TRBJ1-5; tentative D call: TRBD1 (6 bases). The CDR3 is 14 residues long. CDR1 and CDR2 (germline): PRHDT, FYEKMQ (reference sequence). V lost 5 bases, J lost 2 bases, and 10 bases lay in between. The CDR3 nucleotides are TGTGCCAGCAGCGTGGGACAAGGCAATCAGCCCCAGCATTTT. Its translation: CASSVGQGNQPQHF.

V usage is TRBV28 and J usage is TRBJ2-7, with unresolved D. The germline V gene encodes CDR1 MDHEN and CDR2 SYDVKM. The V gene lost 8 bases and the J gene lost 1 base, with 6 bases spanning the gap. This CDR3 has 11 residues. DNA for the CDR3: TGTGCCAGCCATACATCCTACGAGCAGTACTTC. Translated: CASHTSYEQYF. The complete variable domain, with remaining parts taken from reference TRBV28 and TRBJ2-7, reads DVKVTQSSRYLVKRTGEKVFLECVQDMDHENMFWYRQDPGLGLRLIYFSYDVKMKEKGDIPEGYSVSREKKERFSLILESASTNQTSMYLCASHTSYEQYFGPGTRLTVT.

V and J are TRBV15 and TRBJ2-1; 8 positions agree with TRBD2. Germline CDR1 reads LNHNV; CDR2 reads YYDKDF (reference sequence). The trim removed 0 bases at V and 8 bases at J, leaving 12 bases unmatched. The CDR3 has 17 residues. CDR3 region: CATSRDLGSGSRDEQFF. In nucleotides, the CDR3 is TGTGCCACCAGCAGAGATCTGGGGAGCGGGAGCCGGGATGAGCAGTTCTTC.

The CDR3 DNA is TGTGCCTGGGGGCGCACTGAAGCTTTCTTT. Amino acid sequence: CAWGRTEAFF. The rearrangement uses TRBV30 and TRBJ1-1; no definite D call. The V gene lost 5 bases and the J gene lost 4 bases, with 5 bases spanning the gap. CDR1 and CDR2 from the germline V gene are GTSNPN and SVGIG (reference sequence). This CDR3 spans 10 amino acids. The full variable domain, its missing parts supplied by reference TRBV30 and TRBJ1-1, is SQTIHQWPATLVQPVGSPLSLECTVEGTSNPNLYWYRQAAGRGLQLLFYSVGIGQISSEVPQNLSASRPQDRQFILSSKKLLLSDSGFYLCAWGRTEAFFGQGTRLTVV.

V and J are TRBV19 and TRBJ2-7; 9 positions agree with TRBD1. Germline loops: CDR1 LNHDA, CDR2 SQIVND (reference sequence). J lost 3 bases, V lost 4 bases, and 7 bases had no gene match. The CDR3 runs 15 residues. CDR3 protein: CASSTPGTGFYEQYF. In nucleotides, the CDR3 is TGTGCCAGTAGTACTCCCGGGACAGGGTTCTACGAGCAGTACTTC.

This chain joins TRBV28 and TRBJ2-5; no clear D. CDR3 length equals 15 residues. V was pared by 2 bases and J by 5 bases, with 15 bases between. Germline V gives CDR1 MDHEN, CDR2 SYDVKM. The CDR3 sequence: CASSLLGGLRETQYF. The CDR3 DNA reads as TGTGCCAGCAGTTTACTTGGCGGCCTCCGGGAGACCCAGTACTTC.

The rearrangement links TRBV28 to TRBJ1-5; D is unclear. Trimming shortened V by 4 bases and J by 1 base, and 11 bases separated the two germline ends. CDR3 length: 15 residues. The germline V gene has CDR1 MDHEN and CDR2 SYDVKM. The CDR3 sequence: CASSWREGSNQPQHF. The CDR3 DNA is TGTGCCAGCAGTTGGAGGGAGGGAAGCAATCAGCCCCAGCATTTT.

The rearrangement joins TRBV6-5 to TRBJ1-3; tentative D call: TRBD1 (6 bases). The CDR3 runs to 14 residues. Germline V gene lookup returns CDR1 MNHEY and CDR2 SVGAGI. Trimming stripped 6 bases from V and 5 bases from J, with 14 bases between. The CDR3, as DNA: TGTGCCAGCAGCGGACAGAACGTGCGAAACACCATATATTTT. This codes for CASSGQNVRNTIYF.

This chain connects TRBV28 to TRBJ1-2, with D hard to call. The CDR3 has 11 amino acids. Germline-derived CDR1 and CDR2 are MDHEN and SYDVKM. With 6 bases removed from V and 1 base from J, the gap between germline ends came to 3 bases. The CDR3 DNA reads TGTGCCAGCAGCAATAACTATGGCTACACCTTC. This translates into CASSNNYGYTF.

The chain joins TRBV20-1 to TRBJ1-1, with D unresolved. This CDR3 contains 12 residues. The germline gives CDR1 DFQATT, CDR2 SNEGSKA (reference sequence). Trimming shortened V by 3 bases and J by 4 bases, and 9 bases separated the two germline ends. The CDR3 reads CSASGSPTEAFF. As DNA, the CDR3 is TGCAGTGCTAGTGGCAGTCCCACTGAAGCTTTCTTT.

The chain employs TRBV27 and TRBJ2-1, with no clear D. Trimming stripped 5 bases from V and 7 bases from J, with 12 bases between. CDR3 size: 13 residues. Germline V CDR1 and CDR2: MNHEY, SMNVEV (reference sequence). Here the CDR3 reads CASSPLRRNEQFF. The DNA for the CDR3 is TGTGCCAGCAGTCCCCTAAGGCGGAATGAGCAGTTCTTC.

The chain employs TRBV7-8 and TRBJ2-1; D gene unclear. The CDR3 covers 13 residues. Trimming stripped 5 bases from V and 12 bases from J, with 17 bases between. CDR1 and CDR2 (germline): SGHVS, FQNEAQ. DNA for the CDR3: TGTGCCAGCAGCACGCTCGCAGGCGCCGGGCAGTTCTTC. Its protein product is CASSTLAGAGQFF.

V and J are TRBV5-4 and TRBJ2-5; no clear D gene. This CDR3 is 15 amino acids long. Trimming pared 0 bases from V and 5 bases from J, leaving 14 bases between. In germline, CDR1 is SGHNT, CDR2 YYREEE (reference sequence). The CDR3 loop is CASSLATIYGETQYF. The CDR3 DNA reads TGTGCCAGCAGCTTGGCAACGATCTACGGGGAGACCCAGTACTTC.

V gene TRBV28 combines with J gene TRBJ1-2; possible D gene TRBD1, 5 bases. Between the trimmed V and J ends, which lost 2 bases and 4 bases, there was a span of 8 bases. Germline assignment: CDR1 MDHEN and CDR2 SYDVKM. This CDR3 is 13 amino acids long. The CDR3 spells CASSLTQVYGYTF. The CDR3 DNA sequence: TGTGCCAGCAGTTTAACACAGGTCTATGGCTACACCTTC.

V usage is TRBV7-7 and J usage is TRBJ2-2; 12 bases agree with TRBD2. The CDR3 spans 17 residues. Trimming removed 5 bases from V and 6 bases from J; junction bases left unmatched: 10. CDR1 is SSHAT, CDR2 FNYEAQ, per germline (reference sequence). Here the CDR3 reads CASSPTQSSGRAGELFF. The CDR3, as DNA: TGTGCCAGCAGCCCCACCCAATCTAGCGGGAGGGCCGGGGAGCTGTTTTTT.

This chain links TRBV7-3 with TRBJ2-5; 7 bases line up with TRBD2. Germline V gene lookup returns CDR1 SGHTA and CDR2 FQGTGA. CDR3 length: 16 amino acids. J lost 0 bases, V lost 4 bases, and 8 bases had no gene match. The CDR3 loop is CASSSQGGTNQETQYF. As DNA, the CDR3 is TGTGCCAGCAGCTCTCAGGGTGGGACTAACCAAGAGACCCAGTACTTC.

CDR3 protein: CSVVWRARSSETQYF. In nucleotides, the CDR3 is TGCAGCGTTGTGTGGAGGGCAAGGTCGAGCGAGACCCAGTACTTC. The chain combines TRBV29-1 with TRBJ2-5, with TRBD2 as a possible D gene (6 bases). The CDR3 has 15 amino acids. V was pared by 4 bases and J by 5 bases, with 20 bases between. In germline, CDR1 is SQVTM, CDR2 ANQGSEA. Together with reference TRBV29-1 and TRBJ2-5, the CDR3 gives the full variable domain: SAVISQKPSRDICQRGTSLTIQCQVDSQVTMMFWYRQQPGQSLTLIATANQGSEATYESGFVIDKFPISRPNLTFSTLTVSNMSPEDSSIYLCSVVWRARSSETQYFGPGTRLLVL.

The CDR3 reads CASSHVTRREQFF. The CDR3 bases are TGTGCCAGCAGTCACGTGACTAGGCGTGAGCAGTTCTTC. V usage is TRBV12-3 or TRBV12-4 and J usage is TRBJ2-1; D may be TRBD2 (6 bases). CDR3 length: 13 amino acids. Trimming took off 5 bases at V and 9 bases at J, with 14 bases between the two ends.

This chain links TRBV7-3 with TRBJ2-1; the match to TRBD2 covers 11 bases. The germline gives CDR1 SGHTA, CDR2 FQGTGA. The CDR3 sequence is 15 residues long. V shed 1 base, J shed 6 bases, and the junction held 2 bases outside the gene matches. CDR3 loop: CASSLMGLAANEQFF. DNA for the CDR3: TGTGCCAGCAGCTTAATGGGACTAGCGGCCAATGAGCAGTTCTTC.

The chain has TRBV5-1 and TRBJ2-5, with D possibly TRBD2 on 6 matching bases. The germline V gene encodes CDR1 SGHRS and CDR2 YFSETQ. The CDR3 has 14 residues. With 4 bases removed from V and 4 bases from J, the gap between germline ends came to 14 bases. CDR3 region: CASSLGAAGETQYF. In nucleotides, the CDR3 is TGCGCCAGCAGCCTAGGAGCAGCGGGAGAGACCCAGTACTTC.

This rearrangement joins TRBV10-3 to TRBJ2-1; 8 nucleotides align to TRBD1. Trimming took 0 bases from V and 9 from J; bases not matched to a gene: 7. This CDR3 has 15 residues. Germline loops: CDR1 ENHRY, CDR2 SYGVKD. CDR3 residues: CAISESRQGAVEQFF. The DNA of the CDR3 is TGTGCCATCAGTGAGTCGAGGCAGGGGGCGGTTGAGCAGTTCTTC.

This sequence joins TRBV10-3 and TRBJ2-5; TRBD1 matches at 7 bases. Germline values: CDR1 ENHRY, CDR2 SYGVKD. The junction had 17 bases not matched to a gene; V was cut back by 0 bases and J by 1 base. The CDR3 length is 20 residues. The CDR3 sequence: CAISESRWILGKGAQETQYF. CDR3 bases: TGTGCCATCAGTGAGTCGCGTTGGATCCTGGGGAAGGGGGCCCAAGAGACCCAGTACTTC.

This clone has a handful of counts. V gene TRBV11-2 combines with J gene TRBJ1-2; 7 bases line up with TRBD1. The CDR3 covers 14 residues. Trimming removed 4 bases from V and 5 bases from J; junction bases left unmatched: 7. Germline V lookup: CDR1 SGHAT, CDR2 FQNNGV. Here the CDR3 reads CASSSSTGPYGYTF. CDR3 in DNA: TGTGCCAGCAGCTCCTCGACAGGGCCGTATGGCTACACCTTC.

V usage is TRBV11-2 and J usage is TRBJ2-6; possible D gene TRBD2, 5 bases. Per germline, CDR1 SGHAT and CDR2 FQNNGV. This CDR3 spans 16 amino acids. Deletions cut 4 bases from V and 0 bases from J, with 10 bases between. The CDR3 is CASSSRVDSGANVLTF. The DNA for the CDR3 is TGTGCCAGCAGCTCGAGGGTGGACTCTGGGGCCAACGTCCTGACTTTC. The variable domain in full, with the rest retrieved from reference TRBV11-2 and TRBJ2-6, is EAGVAQSPRYKIIEKRQSVAFWCNPISGHATLYWYQQILGQGPKLLIQFQNNGVVDDSQLPKDRFSAERLKGVDSTLKIQPAKLEDSAVYLCASSSRVDSGANVLTFGAGSRLTVL.

This clone was seen just once. This chain joins TRBV21-1 and TRBJ1-1; TRBD1, as called in the table, went unchecked against the DNA. TRBV21-1 is classified as a pseudogene. This CDR3 region has 14 residues. CDR3 bases: TGTGCCAGCAGCCGGACAGGGAGGGGAACTGAAGCTTTCTTT. This codes for CASSRTGRGTEAFF.

The V and J genes are TRBV5-1 and TRBJ2-3; 9 bases map to TRBD1. CDR1 is SGHRS and CDR2 is YFSETQ in the germline V gene. After removal of 4 bases from V and 0 bases from J, the junction contained 12 bases not matched to a gene. CDR3 size: 18 residues. The CDR3 reads CASSQGTGLVRSTDTQYF. The CDR3 nucleotides are TGCGCCAGCAGCCAGGGGACAGGGCTCGTGCGAAGCACAGATACGCAGTATTTT. The entire variable domain, with the rest obtained from reference TRBV5-1 and TRBJ2-3, is as follows: KAGVTQTPRYLIKTRGQQVTLSCSPISGHRSVSWYQQTPGQGLQFLFEYFSETQRNKGNFPGRFSGRQFSNSRSEMNVSTLELGDSALYLCASSQGTGLVRSTDTQYFGPGTRLTVL.

CDR3: CASSYDPVGRGGNQPQHF. As DNA, the CDR3 is TGTGCCAGCAGTTACGACCCAGTCGGCAGGGGTGGCAATCAGCCCCAGCATTTT. The J gene is TRBJ1-5, the V gene TRBV6-7; a possible D gene is TRBD1 (6 bases). TRBV6-7 is assigned to the ORF class and has an uncertain function. The CDR3 extends over 18 amino acids. Trimming removed 2 bases at V and 2 bases at J, with 19 bases between.

This chain joins TRBV28 and TRBJ2-3; D remains ambiguous. The CDR3 loop spans 15 amino acids. Germline CDR1 MDHEN, CDR2 SYDVKM. V shed 2 bases and J shed 2 bases, with 11 bases lying between them. CDR3 region: CASSLDLVNTDTQYF. The CDR3 DNA sequence: TGTGCCAGCAGTTTAGATCTAGTCAACACAGATACGCAGTATTTT.